Presented here are 2 T cell receptor beta chains from one specimen sequenced in a study of cytomegalovirus exposure and HLA in healthy donors. The PCR used 60 Vbeta and 13 Jbeta primers. Sequenced by immunoSEQ multiplex PCR; TCRdb stores in-frame clones only, minus some. The table shows approximately 260,000 clones, with about 90% occurring only once. The sequencing input was PBMCs. The receptor set was obtained from a girl aged 2 to 10 in good health and CMV-seronegative.

J is TRBJ1-2 and V is TRBV19, with D perhaps matching TRBD1 (5 bases). Trimming left V 7 bases short and J 8 bases short, with 23 bases between. Germline CDR1 LNHDA, CDR2 SQIVND (reference sequence). The CDR3 is 15 residues long. The CDR3 loop reads CASTAGSPQLGGYTF. As DNA, the CDR3 is TGTGCCAGTACCGCAGGGTCCCCGCAACTGGGCGGCTACACCTTC.

This chain connects TRBV7-9 to TRBJ2-2; D may be TRBD1 (6 bases). This CDR3 is 15 amino acids long. The germline CDR1 and CDR2 sequences are SEHNR and FQNEAQ (reference sequence). V gave up 3 bases and J gave up 0 bases, with 8 bases separating them. The CDR3 loop reads CASSLGTPNTGELFF. The DNA of the CDR3 is TGTGCCAGCAGCTTGGGGACACCGAACACCGGGGAGCTGTTTTTT.